This record covers a single T cell receptor beta chain. This sample was taken from a study of blood T cell repertoires in COVID-19. The CDR3 has 13 residues. Trimming shortened V by 3 bases and J by 2 bases, and 6 bases separated the two germline ends. Per germline, CDR1 MDHEN and CDR2 SYDVKM. TCRdb keeps only in-frame clones here, not all; method: immunoSEQ multiplex PCR. The sample contains hundreds of thousands of clones, about 80% of which appear only once. The TCR comes from a woman in her fifties or sixties who had recovered from COVID-19. The chain links TRBV28 to TRBJ2-3; D is uncertain. The material sequenced was peripheral blood. The DNA for the CDR3 is TGTGCCAGCAGTTTTTTTAACACAGATACGCAGTATTTT. Its translation: CASSFFNTDTQYF.